The present T cell receptor (beta chain) was sequenced within a study of PD-L1 blockade in urothelial cancer. About the research overall: Blood underwent analysis 3 weeks (second dose) and 6 weeks after treatment began.

Time point specified: pretreatment peripheral blood. Each patient contributed between 1 and 8 total time points of blood mononuclear cells, pretreatment and during treatment. Into every PCR, synthetic TCR analog templates were spiked. This table comes from immunoSEQ multiplex PCR, and its TCRdb copy is limited to in-frame clones, with some not included. The sample consists of around 38,000 clones, approximately 80% of them appearing once. Looked up from germline, CDR1 is SGHDT and CDR2 is YYEEEE. The CDR3 totals 17 residues. V lost 2 bases, J lost 7 bases, and 9 bases stayed unmatched. Material: PBMCs, obtained around atezolizumab (anti-PD-L1) treatment. The chain combines TRBV5-6 with TRBJ2-1; 13 bases agree with TRBD2. The TCR comes from a man between 60 and 70 years old with urothelial cancer. The CDR3 DNA is TGTGCCAGCAGCTTACCAGAACTAGCGGGAGGGATAAATGAGCAGTTCTTC. Translating gives CASSLPELAGGINEQFF.